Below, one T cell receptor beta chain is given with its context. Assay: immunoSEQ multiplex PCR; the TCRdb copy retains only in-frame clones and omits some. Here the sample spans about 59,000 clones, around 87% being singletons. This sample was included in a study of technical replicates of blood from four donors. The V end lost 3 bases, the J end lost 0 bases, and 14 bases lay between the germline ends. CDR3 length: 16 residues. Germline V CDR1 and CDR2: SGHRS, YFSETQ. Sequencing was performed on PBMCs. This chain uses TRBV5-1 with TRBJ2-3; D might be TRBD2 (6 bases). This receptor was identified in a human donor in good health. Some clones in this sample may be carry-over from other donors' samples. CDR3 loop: CASSSGDLSSTDTQYF. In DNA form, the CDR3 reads TGCGCCAGCAGCTCGGGGGACCTATCTAGCACAGATACGCAGTATTTT.